This TCR beta chain is from a study of blood T cell repertoires in COVID-19. TCRdb's table, derived via immunoSEQ multiplex PCR, lists solely in-frame clones and lacks some. The top ten clones hold roughly 3.2% of a sample with about 190,000 clones, around 85% of them seen once. Participant-given clinical history determined each cohort assignment. Per the germline V gene, CDR1 is SGHRS and CDR2 is YFSETQ. CDR3 length: 14 amino acids. Trimming pared 4 bases from V and 9 bases from J, leaving 17 bases between. The specimen was PBMCs or T cells enriched from blood (not recorded which). The receptor was derived from a young woman who had recovered from COVID-19. This chain links TRBV5-1 with TRBJ2-1; maybe TRBD2 (5 bases). CDR3 sequence reads: CASSPPGTTGEQFF. The CDR3, as DNA: TGCGCCAGCAGCCCGCCGGGAACAACGGGTGAGCAGTTCTTC.